These 13 T cell receptor beta chains came from one sample sequenced in a study of blood T cell repertoires in COVID-19. Repertoires were generated with immunoSEQ multiplex PCR, while TCRdb's copy carries only in-frame clones and drops some. The data hold over 30,000 clones, with about 80% observed a single time. The sequenced sample was peripheral blood. All receptors derive from a man aged 50 to 60 with acute or convalescent COVID-19.

Here the CDR3 DNA reads TGTGCCAGCAGGCCACTCCAGGAAAACACTGAAGCTTTCTTT. It yields the protein CASRPLQENTEAFF. The chain is built from TRBV28 and TRBJ1-1; D call uncertain. The CDR3 runs to 14 residues. The V and J ends lost 6 bases and 2 bases respectively, with 13 bases between them. In germline, CDR1 is MDHEN, CDR2 SYDVKM.

This clone has a single count. CDR3 loop: CSVSGGFTDTQYF. CDR3 in DNA: TGCAGCGTCTCCGGCGGATTCACAGATACGCAGTATTTT. The chain combines TRBV29-1 with TRBJ2-3, with D hard to call. The germline gives CDR1 SQVTM, CDR2 ANQGSEA. The CDR3 runs 13 residues. The V end lost 6 bases, the J end lost 2 bases, and 12 bases lay between the germline ends.

This CDR3 is CASSSGLRQPQHF. The DNA of the CDR3 is TGTGCCAGCAGCTCAGGATTACGGCAGCCCCAGCATTTT. The V and J genes are TRBV7-2 and TRBJ1-5; no clear D gene. CDR1 is SGHTA, CDR2 FQGNSA, per germline. The CDR3 runs to 13 residues. The V and J ends lost 4 bases and 7 bases respectively, with 11 bases between them.

The J gene is TRBJ2-5, the V gene TRBV30, with a possible D match to TRBD2 (5 bases). The V and J ends lost 2 bases and 5 bases respectively, with 12 bases between them. CDR3 length: 13 amino acids. Germline V gives CDR1 GTSNPN, CDR2 SVGIG (reference sequence). The CDR3 sequence is CAWSKRLKETQYF. For the CDR3, the DNA is TGTGCCTGGAGTAAAAGACTAAAGGAGACCCAGTACTTC.

The chain couples TRBV11-1 to TRBJ1-6, with unresolved D. The germline CDR1 and CDR2 sequences are SGHAT and FQDESV (reference sequence). The V gene lost 4 bases and the J gene lost 8 bases, with 12 bases spanning the gap. The CDR3 is made up of 14 amino acids. This CDR3 is CASSSRTGDSPLHF. For the CDR3, the DNA is TGTGCCAGCAGCTCCCGGACGGGAGATTCACCCCTCCACTTT.

The chain joins TRBV5-4 to TRBJ2-1, with D hard to call. Trimming stripped 0 bases from V and 4 bases from J, with 5 bases between. Per the germline V gene, CDR1 is SGHNT and CDR2 is YYREEE (reference sequence). This CDR3 has 13 amino acids. The CDR3 DNA follows: TGTGCCAGCAGCTTGGACAGTTACAATGAGCAGTTCTTC. Amino acid sequence: CASSLDSYNEQFF.

This clone was counted only a few times. The J gene is TRBJ1-5, the V gene TRBV10-3; unclear D gene. The CDR3 covers 15 residues. Trimming removed 0 bases from V and 2 bases from J, with 8 bases in between. Germline CDR1 is ENHRY and CDR2 is SYGVKD. This chain's CDR3 is CAISESRGGNQPQHF. The DNA for the CDR3 is TGTGCCATCAGTGAGTCCAGAGGAGGCAATCAGCCCCAGCATTTT.

In its sample, this clone was seen a few times. The chain is built from TRBV25-1 and TRBJ1-2, with 9 bases lining up with TRBD1. With 6 bases clipped from V and 5 bases from J, the junction kept 4 bases outside the gene matches. The CDR3 loop spans 13 amino acids. CDR1 MGHDK and CDR2 SYGVNS come from the germline V gene. CDR3 loop: CASSLGQGYGYTF. The CDR3, as DNA: TGTGCCAGCAGCCTGGGACAGGGTTATGGCTACACCTTC.

This clone was detected once. V gene TRBV3-1 (or the pseudogene TRBV3-2) combines with J gene TRBJ1-2, with a possible D match to TRBD1 (6 bases). V was clipped by 5 bases and J by 5 bases, with 12 bases between them. This CDR3 contains 13 residues. CDR1 is LGHDT and CDR2 is YNNKEL in the germline V gene (reference sequence). The CDR3 sequence is CASSVTGSYGYTF. CDR3 sequence (DNA): TGTGCCAGCAGCGTCACAGGGTCGTATGGCTACACCTTC.

This sequence joins TRBV2 and TRBJ2-1; 12 positions agree with TRBD2. V lost 6 bases, J lost 7 bases, and 1 base stayed unmatched. Looked up from germline, CDR1 is SNHLY and CDR2 is FYNNEI. CDR3 length equals 13 residues. This CDR3 reads CASRTSGSNEQFF. The CDR3 nucleotides are TGTGCCAGCAGGACTAGCGGGAGTAATGAGCAGTTCTTC.

This chain uses TRBV12-3 or TRBV12-4 with TRBJ1-2; D unclear. Deletions cut 1 base from V and 8 bases from J, with 8 bases between. This CDR3 is built from 12 residues. The CDR3 sequence: CASSLGVGGYTF. The CDR3 bases are TGTGCCAGCAGTTTAGGGGTGGGCGGCTACACCTTC.

V and J are TRBV10-3 and TRBJ1-5, with a possible D match to TRBD1 (5 bases). Trimming cost V 8 bases and J 5 bases, with 13 bases left between them. This CDR3 comprises 13 residues. CDR1 is ENHRY, CDR2 SYGVKD, per germline. The CDR3: CAICKDTDQPQHF. The CDR3 nucleotides are TGTGCCATCTGTAAGGACACCGATCAGCCCCAGCATTTT.

This chain connects TRBV3-1 (or the pseudogene TRBV3-2) to TRBJ1-4, with D possibly being TRBD1 (6 bases). Germline V CDR1 and CDR2: LGHDT, YNNKEL (reference sequence). Trimming took off 3 bases at V and 2 bases at J, with 7 bases between the two ends. This CDR3 region has 14 residues. CDR3 amino acids: CASSQRGTNEKLFF. The DNA for the CDR3 is TGTGCCAGCAGCCAGAGGGGGACTAATGAAAAACTGTTTTTT.